The subject of this entry is one T cell receptor beta chain. Its specificity is unknown. The record originates from a study of cytomegalovirus exposure and HLA in healthy donors. Overall study findings and caveats: The study labeled fewer than 200 TCR beta chains cytomegalovirus-associated.

Use of 60 Vbeta and 13 Jbeta primers characterized the PCR. Per the original methods: A later analysis tallied approximately 80 million unique TCR beta chains, some 10 million of them shared. Assay: immunoSEQ multiplex PCR; the TCRdb copy retains only in-frame clones and omits some. The V and J calls and clone size were taken over from that table, and D and trimming were inferred from the DNA. The sample lists 150,000 to 160,000 clones, over 75% seen once, with roughly 5.5% in the top ten. This TCR was recovered from a woman aged 40 to 50 in good health and CMV-seropositive. The sample taken for sequencing was PBMCs.

CDR3 sequence reads: CASSVSIQGDTEAFF. The CDR3 DNA follows: TGTGCCAGCAGCGTCTCTATACAGGGAGACACTGAAGCTTTCTTT. This sequence joins TRBV9 and TRBJ1-1; tentative D call: TRBD1 (6 bases). The V end was cut by 2 bases, the J end by 3 bases, with 14 bases between. The CDR3 has 15 amino acids. CDR1 SGDLS and CDR2 YYNGEE come from the germline V gene.